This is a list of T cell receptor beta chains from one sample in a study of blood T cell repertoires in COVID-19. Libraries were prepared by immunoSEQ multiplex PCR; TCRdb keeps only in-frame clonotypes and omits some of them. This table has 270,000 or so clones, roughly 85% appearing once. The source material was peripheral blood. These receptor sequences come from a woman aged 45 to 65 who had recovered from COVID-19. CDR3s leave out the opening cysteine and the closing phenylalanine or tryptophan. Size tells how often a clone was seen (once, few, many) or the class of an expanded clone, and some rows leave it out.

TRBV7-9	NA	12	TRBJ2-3	ASTTVDSTDTQY
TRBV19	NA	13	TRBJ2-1	ASSRSGYSYNEQF
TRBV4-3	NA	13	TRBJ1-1	ASSQDWKQSTEAF
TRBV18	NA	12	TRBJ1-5	ASSLVNSNQPQH
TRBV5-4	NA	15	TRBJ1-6	ASSGPGGGRGNSPLH
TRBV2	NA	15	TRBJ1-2	ASTRGQGLLANYGYT
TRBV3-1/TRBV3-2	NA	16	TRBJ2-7	ASSQEGGEAATPYEQY
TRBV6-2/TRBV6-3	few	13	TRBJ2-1	ASSHFGTAYNEQF
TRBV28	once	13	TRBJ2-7	ASSLPGQGAYEQY
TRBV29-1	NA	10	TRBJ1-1	SPILVGAQAF
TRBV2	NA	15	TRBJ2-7	ASSDDRGLTLIYEQY
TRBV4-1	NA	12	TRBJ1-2	ASSPTGANYGYT
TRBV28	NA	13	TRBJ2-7	ASSSVGTGTYEQY
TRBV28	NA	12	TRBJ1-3	ASSLAGAGNTIY
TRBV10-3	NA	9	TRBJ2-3	AISGKDTQY
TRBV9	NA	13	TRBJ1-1	ASSPGGLGGTEAF
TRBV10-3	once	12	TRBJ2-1	AISSGAFYNEQF
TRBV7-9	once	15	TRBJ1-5	ASSRQSGTGNNQPQH
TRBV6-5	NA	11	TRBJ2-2	ASTKQGTGELF
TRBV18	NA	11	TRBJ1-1	ATLQGLNTEAF
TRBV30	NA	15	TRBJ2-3	AWSATRGTSGRPHNY
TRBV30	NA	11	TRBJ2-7	AWSVDQATGEI
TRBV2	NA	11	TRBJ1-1	ASIADRDTEAF
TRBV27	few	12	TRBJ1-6	ASSWVGRDSPLH
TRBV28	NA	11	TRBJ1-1	ASSTQNRGRAF
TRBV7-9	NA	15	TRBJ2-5	ASSSSRQGLYQETQY
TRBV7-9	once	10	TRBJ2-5	ASNRERETQY
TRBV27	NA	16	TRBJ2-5	ASSLWASGGQKLETQY
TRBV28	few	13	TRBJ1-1	ASSRGQPMNTEAF
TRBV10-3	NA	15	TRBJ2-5	AISTNIRDRGVETQY
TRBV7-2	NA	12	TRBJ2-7	ASSPVLGGYEQY
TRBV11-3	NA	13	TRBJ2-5	ASSYRGGAGETQY
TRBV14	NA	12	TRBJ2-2	ASSQRGFTGELF
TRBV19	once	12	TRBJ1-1	ASSPPGVGTEAF
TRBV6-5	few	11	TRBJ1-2	ASSLFANYGYT
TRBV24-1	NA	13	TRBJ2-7	ATSDPGTSGYEQY
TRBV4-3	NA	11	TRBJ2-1	ASSPVPTYEQF
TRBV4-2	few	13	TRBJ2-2	ASSREGQNTGELF
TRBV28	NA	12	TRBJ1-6	ASKTGTGVSPLH
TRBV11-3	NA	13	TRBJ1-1	ASSSGQGASSEAF
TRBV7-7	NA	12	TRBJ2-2	AIIIAGDTGELF
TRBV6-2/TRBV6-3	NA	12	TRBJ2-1	ASSYLAWSPEQF
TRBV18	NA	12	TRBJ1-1	ASSPGGRNTEAF
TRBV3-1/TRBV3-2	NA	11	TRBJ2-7	ASSSSGGNEQY
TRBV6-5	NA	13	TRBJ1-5	ASRQGGEYNQPQH
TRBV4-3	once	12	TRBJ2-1	ASSHGTVTSEQF
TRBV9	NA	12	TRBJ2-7	ASSPRQFAYEQY
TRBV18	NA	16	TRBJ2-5	ASSPLAGEGGLGETQY
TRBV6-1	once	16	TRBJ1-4	ASSDRSPGGATNEKLF
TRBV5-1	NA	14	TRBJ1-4	ASSPNPNGGGEKLF
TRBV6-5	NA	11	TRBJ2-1	ASRMTSRPEQF
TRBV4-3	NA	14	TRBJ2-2	ASSQGLSGGAGELF
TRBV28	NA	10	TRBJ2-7	ASSSPGYEQY
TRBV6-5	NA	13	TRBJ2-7	ASSYSGGQAYEQY
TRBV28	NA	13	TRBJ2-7	ASSFVRELAYEQY
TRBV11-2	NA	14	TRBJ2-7	ASSLDLSGRDHEQY
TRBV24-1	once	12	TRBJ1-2	ATSEPGQGYGYT
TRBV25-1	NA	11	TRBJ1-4	ASSLQFNEKLF
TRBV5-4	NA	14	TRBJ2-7	ASSPDTNVPSYEQY
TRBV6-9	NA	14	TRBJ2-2	ASSLDSFANTGELF